Below, 2 T cell receptor beta chains from the same sample are listed, as sequenced in a study of blood T cells in healthy people across ages. The authors ran a second PCR of roughly 6 to 12 cycles using a sample-barcoded 5' primer and a J-beta primer mix. Each CDR3 protein gets one entry after TCRdb re-called the 5' RACE reads with MiXCR. The sample shows approximately 670,000 distinct CDR3 sequences, approximately 40% of them seen only once. Material: blood. These receptor sequences come from a man at least 80 years old in good health.

The gene calls are TRBV20-1 and TRBJ2-1, with unresolved D. The CDR3 spans 10 residues. Germline assignment: CDR1 DFQATT and CDR2 SNEGSKA (reference sequence). V dropped 4 bases and J dropped 7 bases, with 5 bases sitting between them. This CDR3 reads CSAIKNEQFF. For the CDR3, the DNA is TGCAGTGCTATAAAGAATGAGCAGTTCTTC.

This chain links TRBV9 with TRBJ2-1; 9 bases fit TRBD1. Germline V gene data show CDR1 as SGDLS and CDR2 as YYNGEE. CDR3 size: 15 residues. The J segment lost 8 bases and the V segment lost 0 bases, leaving 6 bases of the junction unmatched. In DNA, the CDR3 is TGTGCCAGCAGCGTAGAGGGACAGGGAGGGGATGAGCAGTTCTTC. It encodes CASSVEGQGGDEQFF.